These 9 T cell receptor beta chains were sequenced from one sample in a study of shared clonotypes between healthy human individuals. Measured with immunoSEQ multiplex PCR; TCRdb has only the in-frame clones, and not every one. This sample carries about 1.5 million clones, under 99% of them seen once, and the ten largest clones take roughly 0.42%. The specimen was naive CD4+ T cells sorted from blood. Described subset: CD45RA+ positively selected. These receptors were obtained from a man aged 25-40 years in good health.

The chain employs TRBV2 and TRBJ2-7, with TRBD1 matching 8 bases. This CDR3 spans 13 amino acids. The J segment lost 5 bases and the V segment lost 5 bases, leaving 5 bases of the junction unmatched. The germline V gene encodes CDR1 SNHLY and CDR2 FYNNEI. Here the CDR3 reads CASSWTGWDEQYF. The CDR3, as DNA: TGTGCCAGCAGTTGGACAGGGTGGGACGAGCAGTACTTC.

The CDR3 is CASSPLSLAAPGEQYF. The CDR3 nucleotides are TGTGCCAGCAGTCCCCTTAGTCTAGCGGCCCCGGGGGAGCAGTACTTC. This chain uses TRBV9 with TRBJ2-7; 7 bases line up with TRBD2. V was pared by 5 bases and J by 7 bases, with 18 bases of the junction left unmatched. Germline V gene sequence: CDR1 SGDLS, CDR2 YYNGEE. The CDR3 is 16 residues long.

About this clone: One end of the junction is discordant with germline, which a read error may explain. The CDR3 bases are TGTGCTAGCAGCCAACCCATTGGACTAGCGGGACAAGAGACCCAGTACTTC. This codes for CASSQPIGLAGQETQYF. The chain has TRBV7-7 and TRBJ2-5, with TRBD2 matching 12 bases. Germline V gives CDR1 SSHAT, CDR2 FNYEAQ (reference sequence). The CDR3 extends over 17 amino acids.

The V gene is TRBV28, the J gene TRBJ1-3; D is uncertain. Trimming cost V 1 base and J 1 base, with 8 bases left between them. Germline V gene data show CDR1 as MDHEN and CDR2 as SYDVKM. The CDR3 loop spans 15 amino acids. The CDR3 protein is CASSLLRTSGNTIYF. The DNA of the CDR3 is TGTGCCAGCAGTTTATTGAGGACGTCTGGAAACACCATATATTTT. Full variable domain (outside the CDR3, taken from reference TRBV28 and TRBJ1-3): DVKVTQSSRYLVKRTGEKVFLECVQDMDHENMFWYRQDPGLGLRLIYFSYDVKMKEKGDIPEGYSVSREKKERFSLILESASTNQTSMYLCASSLLRTSGNTIYFGEGSWLTVV.

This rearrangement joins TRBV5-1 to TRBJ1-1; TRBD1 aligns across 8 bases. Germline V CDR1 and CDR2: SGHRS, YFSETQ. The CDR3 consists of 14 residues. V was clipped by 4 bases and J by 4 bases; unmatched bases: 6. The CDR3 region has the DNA TGCGCCAGCAGCGAGGCAGGGGGCCTCACTGAAGCTTTCTTT. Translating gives CASSEAGGLTEAFF.

The CDR3 spells CASSLAGTKGNTEAFF. CDR3 in DNA: TGTGCCAGCAGCTTAGCGGGGACGAAGGGCAACACTGAAGCTTTCTTT. The J gene is TRBJ1-1, the V gene TRBV7-2, with D tentatively TRBD1 (5 bases). Germline V lookup: CDR1 SGHTA, CDR2 FQGNSA. Trimming removed 0 bases from V and 2 bases from J, with 13 bases in between. This CDR3 comprises 16 residues.

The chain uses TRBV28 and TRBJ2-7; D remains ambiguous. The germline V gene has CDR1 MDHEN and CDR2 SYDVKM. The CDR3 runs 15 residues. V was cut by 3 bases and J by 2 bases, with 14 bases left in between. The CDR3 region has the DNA TGTGCCAGCAGTTTTTCTAGGATTCCCGCCTACGAGCAGTACTTC. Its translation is CASSFSRIPAYEQYF.

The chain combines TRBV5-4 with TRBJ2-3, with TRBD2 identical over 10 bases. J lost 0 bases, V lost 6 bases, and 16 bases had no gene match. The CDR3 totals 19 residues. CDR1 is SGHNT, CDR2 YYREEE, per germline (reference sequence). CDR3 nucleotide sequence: TGTGCCAGCACCCCGGGGGGGGCTAGCGGGAGCTCTAGCACAGATACGCAGTATTTT. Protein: CASTPGGASGSSSTDTQYF.

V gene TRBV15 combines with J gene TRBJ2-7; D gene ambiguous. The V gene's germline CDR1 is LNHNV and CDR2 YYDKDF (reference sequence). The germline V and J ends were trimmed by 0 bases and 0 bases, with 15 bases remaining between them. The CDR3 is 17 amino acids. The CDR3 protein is CATSRDSFTVSSYEQYF. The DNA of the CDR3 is TGTGCCACCAGCAGAGATAGCTTTACAGTCAGCTCCTACGAGCAGTACTTC.